This T cell receptor (beta chain) was profiled in a study of graft-versus-host responses after intestinal transplantation. Study-wide background: Recipients had transplants, and these were multivisceral, liver-intestinal, or isolated intestinal. Following induction with anti-thymocyte globulin, all recipients were given tacrolimus and steroids for three to four years.

The CDR3 totals 11 residues. Trimming removed 4 bases from V and 10 bases from J; junction bases left unmatched: 3. The germline CDR1 and CDR2 sequences are GTSNPN and SVGIG (reference sequence). Study-wide findings and caveats: After transplant, early declines in HvG clones were associated with peak levels of circulating GvH clones.

This clone was seen once. No antigen is known for it. Only in-frame clones appear in the TCRdb table, and some are missing; sequencing was by immunoSEQ multiplex PCR. Of over 75,000 clones detected, roughly nine tenths appear once; the ten largest clones hold less than 0.4%. The material sequenced was unstimulated CD4+ T cells sorted from spleen or lymph node cells, taken before intestinal transplant. V is TRBV30 and J is TRBJ2-3; 9 nucleotides align to TRBD2. The TCR sequence derives from a human donor who received an intestinal transplant. For the CDR3, the DNA is TGTGCCTGGACGGCGGGAGGGGCGCAGTATTTT. Protein sequence: CAWTAGGAQYF.